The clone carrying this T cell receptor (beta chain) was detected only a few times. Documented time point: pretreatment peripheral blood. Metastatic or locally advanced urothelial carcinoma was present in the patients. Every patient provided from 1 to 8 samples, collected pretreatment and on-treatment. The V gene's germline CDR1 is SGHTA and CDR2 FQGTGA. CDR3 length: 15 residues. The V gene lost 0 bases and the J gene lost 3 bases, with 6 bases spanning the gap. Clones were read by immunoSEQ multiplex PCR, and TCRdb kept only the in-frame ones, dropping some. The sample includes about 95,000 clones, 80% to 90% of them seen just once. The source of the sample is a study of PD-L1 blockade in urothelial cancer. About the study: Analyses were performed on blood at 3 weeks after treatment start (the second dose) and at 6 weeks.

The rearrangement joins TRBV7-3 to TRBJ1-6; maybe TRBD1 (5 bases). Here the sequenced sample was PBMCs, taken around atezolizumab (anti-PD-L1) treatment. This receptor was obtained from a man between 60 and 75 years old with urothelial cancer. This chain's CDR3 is CASSLTGGYNSPLHF. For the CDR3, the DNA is TGTGCCAGCAGCTTAACCGGGGGCTATAATTCACCCCTCCACTTT.